This TCR beta chain was sequenced in a study of blood T cell repertoires in COVID-19. About the study: Both acute and convalescent COVID-19 samples were obtained from the United States, Italy and Spain. Sample material is recorded as cDNA or gDNA derived from T cells, B-cell-depleted T cells, or PBMCs.

Per the original methods: Amplification with reference gene primers provided the estimates of nucleated cell counts. The data were produced by immunoSEQ multiplex PCR, yet TCRdb's version contains in-frame clones alone and is incomplete. V, J and clone size were drawn from that table, and D and trimming were deduced from the DNA. The sample lists around 300,000 clones; roughly nine tenths were seen once. CDR3 size: 13 residues. Germline V lookup: CDR1 SQVTM, CDR2 ANQGSEA. V was pared by 4 bases and J by 9 bases, with 8 bases of the junction left unmatched. V and J are TRBV29-1 and TRBJ2-7, with 11 bases aligning to TRBD1. The TCR originated in a woman aged 30 to 39 with COVID-19, enrolled during active disease. Sequenced: peripheral blood. The CDR3 nucleotides are TGCAGCGTTGCTCCTGGACAGGGGGCTTGGCAGTACTTC. The encoded protein is CSVAPGQGAWQYF.